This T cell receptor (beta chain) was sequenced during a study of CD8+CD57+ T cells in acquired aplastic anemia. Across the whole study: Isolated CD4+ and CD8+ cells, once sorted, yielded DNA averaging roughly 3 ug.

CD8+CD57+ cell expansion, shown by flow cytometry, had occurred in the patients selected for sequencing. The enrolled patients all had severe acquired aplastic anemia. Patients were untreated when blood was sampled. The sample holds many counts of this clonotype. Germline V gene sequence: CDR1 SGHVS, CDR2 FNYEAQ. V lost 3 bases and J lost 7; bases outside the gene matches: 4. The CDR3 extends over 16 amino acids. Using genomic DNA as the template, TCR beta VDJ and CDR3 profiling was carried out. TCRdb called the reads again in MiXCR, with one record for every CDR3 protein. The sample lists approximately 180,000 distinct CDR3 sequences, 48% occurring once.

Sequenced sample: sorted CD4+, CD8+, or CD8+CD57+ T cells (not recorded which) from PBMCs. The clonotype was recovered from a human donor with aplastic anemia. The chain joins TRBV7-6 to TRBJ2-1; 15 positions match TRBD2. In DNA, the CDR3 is TGTGCCAGCAGCTTCGGACTAGCGGGAGGGATAAATGAGCAGTTCTTC. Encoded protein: CASSFGLAGGINEQFF.